The next 21 T cell receptor beta chains were all read from a single sample in a study of cytotoxic CD8 clonotypes in ibrutinib-treated CLL. The data were produced by immunoSEQ multiplex PCR, yet TCRdb's version contains in-frame clones alone and is incomplete. The sample lists 35,000 to 55,000 clones, about 70% seen once, with roughly 13% in the top ten. Sequences were derived from PBMCs, sampled after 12 months of ibrutinib treatment. The receptors were gathered from a human donor with chronic lymphocytic leukemia.

V gene TRBV28 combines with J gene TRBJ2-1, with D unresolved. Per germline, CDR1 MDHEN and CDR2 SYDVKM. The CDR3 sequence is 14 residues long. Trimming took 2 bases from V and 9 from J, leaving 14 bases between them. CDR3 in DNA: TGTGCCAGCAGTTTAATTATCTTGTACGGTGAGCAGTTCTTC. Translating it yields CASSLIILYGEQFF.

J is TRBJ2-2 and V is TRBV28; 8 bases are a match to TRBD1. The CDR3 spans 15 residues. The germline V gene has CDR1 MDHEN and CDR2 SYDVKM. V dropped 6 bases and J dropped 1; count of bases not matched to a gene: 4. The CDR3 nucleotides read TGTGCCAGCAGCCCGGACAGGGTGAACACCGGGGAGCTGTTTTTT. Its protein is CASSPDRVNTGELFF.

The chain uses TRBV5-1 and TRBJ1-3; D is perhaps TRBD1 (6 bases). Trimming removed 2 bases at V and 4 bases at J, with 10 bases between. Per germline, CDR1 SGHRS and CDR2 YFSETQ. The CDR3 has 14 amino acids. The chain's CDR3 is CASSLQGTGNTIYF. DNA for the CDR3: TGCGCCAGCAGCTTACAGGGTACGGGAAACACCATATATTTT.

This clone was recorded only once. In DNA, the CDR3 is TGTGCCAGCAGCTCAAGAACCGGGACTGCACTGACCTATGGCTACACCTTC. Its translation is CASSSRTGTALTYGYTF. The chain uses TRBV7-2 and TRBJ1-2; maybe TRBD1 (5 bases). The V end lost 4 bases, the J end lost 4 bases, and 22 bases lay between the germline ends. The CDR3 length is 17 residues. The germline V gene encodes CDR1 SGHTA and CDR2 FQGNSA.

The CDR3 is CATSSSFDRAEAFF. As DNA, the CDR3 is TGTGCCACCAGCAGCTCTTTCGACAGGGCTGAAGCTTTCTTT. The V call is TRBV15, the J call TRBJ1-1; 7 bases line up with TRBD1. With 3 bases clipped from V and 6 bases from J, the junction kept 7 bases outside the gene matches. CDR3 size: 14 residues. CDR1 is LNHNV, CDR2 YYDKDF, per germline (reference sequence).

The chain couples TRBV9 to TRBJ2-1, with a possible D match to TRBD1 (6 bases). The V gene's germline CDR1 is SGDLS and CDR2 YYNGEE. Trimming removed 3 bases at V and 0 bases at J, with 10 bases between. The CDR3 totals 15 residues. CDR3 in DNA: TGTGCCAGCAGCGCCGACAGGAGCTCCTACAATGAGCAGTTCTTC. Translation: CASSADRSSYNEQFF. Full variable domain (remainder filled in from reference TRBV9 and TRBJ2-1): DSGVTQTPKHLITATGQRVTLRCSPRSGDLSVYWYQQSLDQGLQFLIQYYNGEERAKGNILERFSAQQFPDLHSELNLSSLELGDSALYFCASSADRSSYNEQFFGPGTRLTVL.

The chain links TRBV5-1 to TRBJ2-2; the D gene is possibly TRBD1 (5 bases). The CDR3 runs to 16 residues. V was shortened by 0 bases and J by 3 bases, with 12 bases between the two germline ends. CDR1 and CDR2 from the germline V gene are SGHRS and YFSETQ. CDR3 protein: CASSLVGVEDTGELFF. The CDR3 coding sequence is TGCGCCAGCAGCTTGGTAGGGGTAGAGGACACCGGGGAGCTGTTTTTT.

This clone came up a few times. J is TRBJ1-2 and V is TRBV5-1; TRBD1 matches at 9 bases. This CDR3 has 16 residues. Germline-derived CDR1 and CDR2 are SGHRS and YFSETQ. V shed 4 bases, J shed 6 bases, and the junction held 13 bases outside the gene matches. The chain's CDR3 is CASSHRNRGRNDGYTF. CDR3 DNA: TGCGCCAGCAGCCACCGGAACAGGGGGCGGAATGATGGCTACACCTTC. The full variable domain, in which reference TRBV5-1 and TRBJ1-2 provide the parts outside the CDR3, is KAGVTQTPRYLIKTRGQQVTLSCSPISGHRSVSWYQQTPGQGLQFLFEYFSETQRNKGNFPGRFSGRQFSNSRSEMNVSTLELGDSALYLCASSHRNRGRNDGYTFGSGTRLTVV.

The V and J genes are TRBV7-6 and TRBJ1-2; TRBD1 matches 10 bases. The CDR3 covers 17 residues. In germline, CDR1 is SGHVS, CDR2 FNYEAQ. V gave up 1 base and J gave up 2 bases; unmatched junction bases: 7. CDR3 protein: CASSLGTGGLENYGYTF. The CDR3 coding sequence is TGTGCCAGCAGCTTAGGGACAGGGGGTTTGGAGAACTATGGCTACACCTTC.

This clone was seen a single time. V usage is TRBV11-2 and J usage is TRBJ1-2; D gene ambiguous. V lost 0 bases and J 4 bases, leaving 18 bases between the germline ends. The germline CDR1 and CDR2 sequences are SGHAT and FQNNGV. This CDR3 contains 17 residues. The CDR3 bases are TGTGCCAGCAGCTTAGATCTGGGCGCCCGTACCTTCTATGGCTACACCTTC. Protein sequence: CASSLDLGARTFYGYTF.

A few counts support this clone. This chain connects TRBV6-1 to TRBJ2-1; D call uncertain. The CDR3 sequence is 15 residues long. V was trimmed by 4 bases and J by 7 bases, leaving 17 bases between them. Germline V gene sequence: CDR1 MNHNS, CDR2 SASEGT. The CDR3 DNA reads as TGTGCCAGCAGTGCAGAGAAAAGTGCCCTAAATGAGCAGTTCTTC. Translated: CASSAEKSALNEQFF.

The V and J genes are TRBV28 and TRBJ2-7; D remains unclear. The CDR3 totals 16 residues. Germline V lookup: CDR1 MDHEN, CDR2 SYDVKM. Trimming cost V 3 bases and J 0 bases, with 15 bases left between them. CDR3 residues: CASSFLGSDYSYEQYF. In DNA form, the CDR3 reads TGTGCCAGCAGTTTTTTAGGCTCGGATTACTCCTACGAGCAGTACTTC.

The V call is TRBV15, the J call TRBJ1-1; D call uncertain. The CDR3 consists of 15 residues. Germline V lookup: CDR1 LNHNV, CDR2 YYDKDF (reference sequence). Trimming stripped 1 base from V and 0 bases from J, with 9 bases between. CDR3 amino acids: CATSRGRAVNTEAFF. CDR3 nucleotide sequence: TGTGCCACCAGCAGAGGGAGGGCAGTGAACACTGAAGCTTTCTTT.

The V call is TRBV28, the J call TRBJ1-5; D is perhaps TRBD1 (5 bases). Between the trimmed V and J ends, which lost 3 bases and 9 bases, there was a span of 24 bases. CDR1 and CDR2 from the germline V gene are MDHEN and SYDVKM. The length of the CDR3 is 17 residues. Here the CDR3 reads CASSFDILNRLLGPQHF. The CDR3 coding sequence is TGTGCCAGCAGTTTCGACATATTGAACAGGCTGCTCGGGCCCCAGCATTTT.

This clone was picked up one time. The chain recombines TRBV28 with TRBJ2-1, with 8 bases that match TRBD1. The germline CDR1 and CDR2 sequences are MDHEN and SYDVKM. Germline trimming cut 6 bases from V and 2 bases from J; bases unmatched to any gene: 9. This CDR3 spans 16 amino acids. In DNA form, the CDR3 reads TGTGCCAGCAGCAAAGGACAGGGAAGGCCCTACAATGAGCAGTTCTTC. It yields the protein CASSKGQGRPYNEQFF.

CDR3 sequence reads: CASSLTQNTGELFF. DNA for the CDR3: TGTGCCAGCAGCCTTACACAGAACACCGGGGAGCTGTTTTTT. The J gene is TRBJ2-2, the V gene TRBV7-9; D gene ambiguous. Per germline, CDR1 SEHNR and CDR2 FQNEAQ (reference sequence). The CDR3 spans 14 residues. Trimming took off 5 bases at V and 1 base at J, with 8 bases between the two ends.

This clone showed up just a few times. The chain combines TRBV25-1 with TRBJ1-3; TRBD1 might be the D (6 bases). The CDR3 contains 14 residues. V was cut by 6 bases and J by 1 base, with 10 bases left in between. Germline V CDR1 and CDR2: MGHDK, SYGVNS. The CDR3 bases are TGTGCCAGCAGACCGACAGGTTCTGGAAACACCATATATTTT. This gives the protein CASRPTGSGNTIYF.

The V and J genes are TRBV7-9 and TRBJ2-6, with D unclear. Germline CDR1 SEHNR, CDR2 FQNEAQ (reference sequence). This CDR3 contains 14 residues. Trimming shortened V by 4 bases and J by 0 bases, and 4 bases separated the two germline ends. The CDR3 DNA reads as TGTGCCAGCAGCTGGGGCTCTGGGGCCAACGTCCTGACTTTC. Encoded protein: CASSWGSGANVLTF.

The rearrangement joins TRBV19 to TRBJ2-2, with D uncertain. The CDR3 consists of 15 residues. CDR1 is LNHDA and CDR2 is SQIVND in the germline V gene (reference sequence). Trimming shortened V by 1 base and J by 4 bases, and 10 bases separated the two germline ends. This chain's CDR3 is CASSIGAMSTGELFF. In DNA, the CDR3 is TGTGCCAGTAGTATAGGGGCGATGTCCACCGGGGAGCTGTTTTTT. The entire variable domain, with the rest obtained from reference TRBV19 and TRBJ2-2, is as follows: DGGITQSPKYLFRKEGQNVTLSCEQNLNHDAMYWYRQDPGQGLRLIYYSQIVNDFQKGDIAEGYSVSREKKESFPLTVTSAQKNPTAFYLCASSIGAMSTGELFFGEGSRLTVL.

This sequence joins TRBV6-1 and TRBJ1-4, with 9 bases lining up with TRBD1. J gave up 6 bases and V 4 bases, and 6 bases lay outside the gene matches. This CDR3 region has 15 residues. CDR1 is MNHNS, CDR2 SASEGT, per germline. The CDR3, as DNA: TGTGCCAGCAGTGCACAGGGGGCGGTATATGAAAAACTGTTTTTT. Amino acids: CASSAQGAVYEKLFF.

This sequence joins TRBV5-1 and TRBJ1-1, with D unresolved. The V end lost 7 bases, the J end lost 1 base, and 20 bases lay between the germline ends. The CDR3 spans 16 residues. CDR1 SGHRS and CDR2 YFSETQ come from the germline V gene. In DNA, the CDR3 is TGCGCCAGCGCGCGTATCACAGCGTACTCGAACACTGAAGCTTTCTTT. Its protein product is CASARITAYSNTEAFF.